This T cell receptor (beta chain) came from a study of cytomegalovirus exposure and HLA in healthy donors. Study-wide background: Genotyping of nearly 400 donors showed that over 80% belonged to the Caucasian-associated ancestry cluster. Study conclusions and caveats: Donors were assumed by presence/absence analyses to have roughly uniform sequencing depth. The authors listed about 170 TCR beta chains as cytomegalovirus-associated. Productive rates of about 90% or about 30% were seen for most TCR beta V segments in an earlier analysis.

Details on this clone: Its matching antigen is unknown.

The study ran its PCR with 60 Vbeta and 13 Jbeta primers. This table comes from immunoSEQ multiplex PCR, and its TCRdb copy is limited to in-frame clones, with some not included. The table includes 150,000 or so clones, about 82% detected once. The sample comprised PBMCs. The TCR comes from a woman aged 18-35 years in good health and CMV-seronegative.

CDR3 nucleotide sequence: TGTGCCAGCAGTTCTCCGGGACAAGATCTCGCGCTCACGTTCTTC. It encodes CASSSPGQDLALTFF. This chain connects TRBV28 to TRBJ2-1, with D possibly TRBD1 on 6 matching bases. The CDR3 contains 15 residues. Germline values: CDR1 MDHEN, CDR2 SYDVKM. Between the trimmed V and J ends, which lost 4 bases and 15 bases, there was a span of 25 bases.